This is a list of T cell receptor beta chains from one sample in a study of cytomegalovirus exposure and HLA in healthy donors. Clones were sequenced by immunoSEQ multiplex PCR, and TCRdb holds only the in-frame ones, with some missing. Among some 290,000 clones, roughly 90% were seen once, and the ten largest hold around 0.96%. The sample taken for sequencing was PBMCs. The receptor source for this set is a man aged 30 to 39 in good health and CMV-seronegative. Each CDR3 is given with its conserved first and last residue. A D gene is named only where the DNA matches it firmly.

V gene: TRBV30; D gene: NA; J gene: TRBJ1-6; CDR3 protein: CAWKPHGIRGSGSPLHF; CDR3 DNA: TGTGCCTGGAAACCCCATGGTATTAGGGGGAGCGGTTCACCCCTCCACTTT
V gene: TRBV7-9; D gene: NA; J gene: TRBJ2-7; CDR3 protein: CASSTQTAYEQYF; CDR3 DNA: TGTGCCAGCAGCACCCAAACGGCCTACGAGCAGTACTTC
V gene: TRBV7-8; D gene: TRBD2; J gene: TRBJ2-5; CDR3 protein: CASSGRLAGAEETQYF; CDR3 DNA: TGTGCCAGCAGCGGCCGACTAGCGGGGGCCGAAGAGACCCAGTACTTC
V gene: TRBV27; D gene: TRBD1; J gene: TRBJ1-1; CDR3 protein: CASSLRATGRVTEAFF; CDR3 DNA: TGTGCCAGCAGTTTAAGAGCGACAGGGCGGGTCACTGAAGCTTTCTTT
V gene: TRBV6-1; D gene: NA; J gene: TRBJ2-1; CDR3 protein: CASSSDLIGNEQFF; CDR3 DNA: TGTGCCAGCAGTAGCGACCTGATTGGGAATGAGCAGTTCTTC
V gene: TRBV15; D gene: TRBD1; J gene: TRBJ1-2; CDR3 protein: CATSSGVTGIYGYTF; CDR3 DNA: TGTGCCACCAGCAGCGGCGTGACAGGGATTTATGGCTACACCTTC
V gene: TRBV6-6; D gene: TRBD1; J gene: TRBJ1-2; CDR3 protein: CASSTPGQGIHGYTF; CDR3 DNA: TGTGCCAGCAGTACCCCCGGACAGGGGATCCATGGCTACACCTTC
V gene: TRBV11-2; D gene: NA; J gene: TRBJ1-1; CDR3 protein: CASSLQGNTEAFF; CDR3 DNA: TGTGCCAGCAGCCTACAGGGTAACACTGAAGCTTTCTTT
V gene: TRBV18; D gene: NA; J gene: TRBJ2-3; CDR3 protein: CASSPQQTDSTDTQYF; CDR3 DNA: TGTGCCAGCTCACCACAACAGACAGATTCCACAGATACGCAGTATTTT
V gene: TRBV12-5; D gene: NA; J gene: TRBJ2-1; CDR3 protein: CASGLEGLNEQFF; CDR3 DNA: TGTGCTAGTGGTTTGGAAGGACTGAATGAGCAGTTCTTC
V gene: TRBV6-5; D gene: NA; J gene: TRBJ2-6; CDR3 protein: CASSYSVQAGANVLTF; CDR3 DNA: TGTGCCAGCAGTTACTCGGTGCAGGCTGGGGCCAACGTCCTGACTTTC
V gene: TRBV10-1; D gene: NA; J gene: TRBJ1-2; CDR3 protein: CASSAVRNYGYTF; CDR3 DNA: TGCGCCAGCAGTGCGGTCCGAAACTATGGCTACACCTTC
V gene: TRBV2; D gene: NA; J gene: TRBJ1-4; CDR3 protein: CASSEFGQSNEKLFF; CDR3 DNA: TGTGCCAGCAGTGAATTTGGACAGTCTAATGAAAAACTGTTTTTT